This T cell receptor (beta chain) is drawn from a study of post-analysis software for immune sequencing data. Study details: Included courses were relapsing-remitting and secondary progressive multiple sclerosis; progressive-relapsing multiple sclerosis was also included.

Regarding this clonotype: Antigen specificity is unknown.

Unique molecular identifiers had been added to the TCR beta cDNA libraries. It was from roughly 1.1 to 9.2 million T cells that some 500,000 cDNA molecules came. Using its own MiXCR run on the PCR reads, TCRdb lists one record per CDR3 protein. The table records hundreds of thousands of distinct CDR3 sequences, 44% of them present only once. Points from the study as a whole: Patients showed TRBV5-6, TRBV5-1 and TRBV20-1 among a few TRBV segments more frequent than in controls.

The V end lost 5 bases, the J end lost 1 base, and 21 bases lay between the germline ends. Germline CDR1 reads MNHNS; CDR2 reads SASEGT. The CDR3 runs 18 residues. The sequenced sample was blood. The receptor comes from a girl under 18 with multiple sclerosis. J is TRBJ1-5 and V is TRBV6-1; a weak D match, TRBD1 (5 bases). CDR3 residues: CASSPQDAGIGSNQPQHF. CDR3 bases: TGTGCCAGCAGTCCACAGGACGCGGGCATCGGAAGCAATCAGCCCCAGCATTTT.